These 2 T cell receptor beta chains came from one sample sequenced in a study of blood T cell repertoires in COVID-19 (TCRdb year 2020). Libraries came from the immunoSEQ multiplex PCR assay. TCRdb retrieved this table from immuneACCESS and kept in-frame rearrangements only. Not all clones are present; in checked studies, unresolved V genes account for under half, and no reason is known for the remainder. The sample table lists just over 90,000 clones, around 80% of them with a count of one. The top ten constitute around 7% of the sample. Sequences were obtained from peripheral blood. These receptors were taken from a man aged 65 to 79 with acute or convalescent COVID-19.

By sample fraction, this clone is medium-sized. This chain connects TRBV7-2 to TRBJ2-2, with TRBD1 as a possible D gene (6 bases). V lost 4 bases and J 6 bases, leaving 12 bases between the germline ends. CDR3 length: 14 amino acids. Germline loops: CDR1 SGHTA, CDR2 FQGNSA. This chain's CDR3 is CASSSGQFPGELFF. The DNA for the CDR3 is TGTGCCAGCAGCTCAGGACAGTTCCCCGGGGAGCTGTTTTTT.

The CDR3 DNA follows: TGTGCCAGCAGTTTGGGGCGGCAATCCTACGAGCAGTACTTC. Translating gives CASSLGRQSYEQYF. The chain carries TRBV28 and TRBJ2-7, with a tentative D call TRBD1 (5 bases). The CDR3 covers 14 residues. From germline, CDR1 is MDHEN and CDR2 SYDVKM. Trimming stripped 3 bases from V and 1 base from J, with 10 bases between.